The 13 T cell receptor beta chains presented below share a single source sample, sequenced in a study of beta chain features in type 1 diabetes. Of the isolated RNA, all was reverse transcribed, and so the sequenced material was expressed TCRB transcripts. Libraries were prepared by immunoSEQ multiplex PCR; TCRdb keeps only in-frame clonotypes and omits some of them. Found here are 330,000 or so clones, 20% of them singletons; the top ten hold 0.044%. The specimen sequenced was naive CD4+ T cells from blood. The receptors were gathered from a woman between 18 and 29 years old in good health.

The chain joins TRBV19 to TRBJ2-7; TRBD2 matches at 7 bases. Germline values: CDR1 LNHDA, CDR2 SQIVND (reference sequence). The CDR3 extends over 16 amino acids. V was pared by 3 bases and J by 2 bases, with 10 bases of the junction left unmatched. The CDR3 nucleotides are TGTGCCAGTAGTATTAAGGCTAGCGGCCTTACCTACGAGCAGTACTTC. This sequence encodes CASSIKASGLTYEQYF.

The chain couples TRBV18 to TRBJ1-2; D gene unclear. CDR3 size: 13 residues. V was clipped by 3 bases and J by 4 bases, with 9 bases between them. The germline V gene encodes CDR1 KGHSH and CDR2 LQKENI. CDR3 in amino acids: CASSPPDTYGYTF. The CDR3 bases are TGTGCCAGCTCACCCCCTGACACCTATGGCTACACCTTC.

The chain links TRBV7-3 to TRBJ2-5; 8 bases fit TRBD2. V dropped 3 bases and J dropped 7; count of bases not matched to a gene: 4. Germline V gene lookup returns CDR1 SGHTA and CDR2 FQGTGA. The CDR3 has 13 amino acids. CDR3 protein: CASSLGLGGTQYF. CDR3 sequence (DNA): TGTGCCAGCAGCTTGGGACTAGGGGGGACCCAGTACTTC.

In this sample, this clone turned up a few times. This chain links TRBV9 with TRBJ2-1, with D perhaps matching TRBD2 (6 bases). The CDR3 sequence is 15 residues long. Germline V gene sequence: CDR1 SGDLS, CDR2 YYNGEE. V shed 2 bases and J shed 4 bases, with 13 bases lying between them. In DNA, the CDR3 is TGTGCCAGCAGCGTTGAAGGTGCGGGATACAATGAGCAGTTCTTC. Translation: CASSVEGAGYNEQFF.

The V gene is TRBV6-4, the J gene TRBJ2-7; D uncertain. The V and J ends lost 5 bases and 5 bases respectively, with 13 bases between them. Germline-derived CDR1 and CDR2 are MRHNA and SNTAGT. The CDR3 is 13 residues long. CDR3 loop: CASSPHLGDEQYF. The CDR3 region has the DNA TGTGCCAGCAGTCCCCACCTAGGAGACGAGCAGTACTTC.

The sample holds a few counts of this clone. The rearrangement uses TRBV7-9 and TRBJ2-7; TRBD1 matches at 8 bases. The germline V gene encodes CDR1 SEHNR and CDR2 FQNEAQ (reference sequence). The CDR3 consists of 15 residues. Losses at the gene ends were 3 bases for V and 2 bases for J; bases not matched to a gene: 6. The CDR3 is CASSFGTGMAYEQYF. The CDR3 region has the DNA TGTGCCAGCAGCTTTGGGACAGGCATGGCCTACGAGCAGTACTTC.

J is TRBJ2-5 and V is TRBV29-1; 8 nucleotides match TRBD1. V trimming: 6 bases; J trimming: 5 bases; junction bases outside the gene matches: 11. Germline lookup yields CDR1 SQVTM and CDR2 ANQGSEA. The CDR3 has 14 residues. This chain's CDR3 is CSVRGQGVRETQYF. The CDR3, as DNA: TGCAGCGTACGCGGACAGGGTGTGAGGGAGACCCAGTACTTC.

This clone has a handful of counts. J is TRBJ1-2 and V is TRBV27, with no clear D. With 6 bases removed from V and 4 bases from J, the gap between germline ends came to 15 bases. CDR1 is MNHEY and CDR2 is SMNVEV in the germline V gene (reference sequence). CDR3 length: 14 residues. CDR3 amino acids: CASRSSVAAYGYTF. The DNA for the CDR3 is TGTGCCAGCAGGTCAAGCGTTGCGGCCTATGGCTACACCTTC.

The rearrangement uses TRBV5-1 and TRBJ2-7, with 8 bases matching TRBD1. The J segment lost 3 bases and the V segment lost 4 bases, leaving 9 bases of the junction unmatched. The CDR3 is made up of 15 amino acids. CDR1 is SGHRS and CDR2 is YFSETQ in the germline V gene. The CDR3 sequence: CASSAAGTGGYEQYF. The CDR3 nucleotides are TGCGCCAGCAGCGCGGCCGGCACAGGGGGCTACGAGCAGTACTTC.

Only a few counts were recorded for this clone. The chain employs TRBV6-5 and TRBJ2-3, with 8 nucleotides matching TRBD2. The germline V gene encodes CDR1 MNHEY and CDR2 SVGAGI. With V trimmed by 2 bases and J by 5 bases, 9 bases remained unmatched. CDR3 length equals 16 residues. The CDR3 loop is CASSYSPTGRGDTQYF. Here the CDR3 DNA reads TGTGCCAGCAGTTACAGCCCTACCGGGAGGGGAGATACGCAGTATTTT.

The V call is TRBV7-9, the J call TRBJ1-1, with D perhaps matching TRBD1 (5 bases). Germline CDR1 SEHNR, CDR2 FQNEAQ (reference sequence). The CDR3 extends over 14 amino acids. Between the trimmed V and J ends, which lost 1 base and 2 bases, there was a span of 8 bases. The CDR3: CASSLGDSNTEAFF. The CDR3 DNA sequence: TGTGCCAGCAGCTTAGGCGACAGCAACACTGAAGCTTTCTTT.

This chain links TRBV15 with TRBJ1-5, with D possibly being TRBD1 (5 bases). The CDR3 is made up of 16 amino acids. Trimming cost V 0 bases and J 11 bases, with 20 bases left between them. Germline loops: CDR1 LNHNV, CDR2 YYDKDF (reference sequence). CDR3 DNA sequence: TGTGCCACCAGCAGAGATTTGGTCGGGCAGGGACTGTCCCAGCATTTT. This codes for CATSRDLVGQGLSQHF.

This chain links TRBV7-9 with TRBJ2-5; TRBD2 aligns across 7 bases. This CDR3 is 16 amino acids long. Germline values: CDR1 SEHNR, CDR2 FQNEAQ (reference sequence). J gave up 3 bases and V 1 base, and 8 bases lay outside the gene matches. The chain's CDR3 is CASSLGLALAEETQYF. CDR3 in DNA: TGTGCCAGCAGCTTAGGGTTGGCCCTAGCGGAAGAGACCCAGTACTTC.